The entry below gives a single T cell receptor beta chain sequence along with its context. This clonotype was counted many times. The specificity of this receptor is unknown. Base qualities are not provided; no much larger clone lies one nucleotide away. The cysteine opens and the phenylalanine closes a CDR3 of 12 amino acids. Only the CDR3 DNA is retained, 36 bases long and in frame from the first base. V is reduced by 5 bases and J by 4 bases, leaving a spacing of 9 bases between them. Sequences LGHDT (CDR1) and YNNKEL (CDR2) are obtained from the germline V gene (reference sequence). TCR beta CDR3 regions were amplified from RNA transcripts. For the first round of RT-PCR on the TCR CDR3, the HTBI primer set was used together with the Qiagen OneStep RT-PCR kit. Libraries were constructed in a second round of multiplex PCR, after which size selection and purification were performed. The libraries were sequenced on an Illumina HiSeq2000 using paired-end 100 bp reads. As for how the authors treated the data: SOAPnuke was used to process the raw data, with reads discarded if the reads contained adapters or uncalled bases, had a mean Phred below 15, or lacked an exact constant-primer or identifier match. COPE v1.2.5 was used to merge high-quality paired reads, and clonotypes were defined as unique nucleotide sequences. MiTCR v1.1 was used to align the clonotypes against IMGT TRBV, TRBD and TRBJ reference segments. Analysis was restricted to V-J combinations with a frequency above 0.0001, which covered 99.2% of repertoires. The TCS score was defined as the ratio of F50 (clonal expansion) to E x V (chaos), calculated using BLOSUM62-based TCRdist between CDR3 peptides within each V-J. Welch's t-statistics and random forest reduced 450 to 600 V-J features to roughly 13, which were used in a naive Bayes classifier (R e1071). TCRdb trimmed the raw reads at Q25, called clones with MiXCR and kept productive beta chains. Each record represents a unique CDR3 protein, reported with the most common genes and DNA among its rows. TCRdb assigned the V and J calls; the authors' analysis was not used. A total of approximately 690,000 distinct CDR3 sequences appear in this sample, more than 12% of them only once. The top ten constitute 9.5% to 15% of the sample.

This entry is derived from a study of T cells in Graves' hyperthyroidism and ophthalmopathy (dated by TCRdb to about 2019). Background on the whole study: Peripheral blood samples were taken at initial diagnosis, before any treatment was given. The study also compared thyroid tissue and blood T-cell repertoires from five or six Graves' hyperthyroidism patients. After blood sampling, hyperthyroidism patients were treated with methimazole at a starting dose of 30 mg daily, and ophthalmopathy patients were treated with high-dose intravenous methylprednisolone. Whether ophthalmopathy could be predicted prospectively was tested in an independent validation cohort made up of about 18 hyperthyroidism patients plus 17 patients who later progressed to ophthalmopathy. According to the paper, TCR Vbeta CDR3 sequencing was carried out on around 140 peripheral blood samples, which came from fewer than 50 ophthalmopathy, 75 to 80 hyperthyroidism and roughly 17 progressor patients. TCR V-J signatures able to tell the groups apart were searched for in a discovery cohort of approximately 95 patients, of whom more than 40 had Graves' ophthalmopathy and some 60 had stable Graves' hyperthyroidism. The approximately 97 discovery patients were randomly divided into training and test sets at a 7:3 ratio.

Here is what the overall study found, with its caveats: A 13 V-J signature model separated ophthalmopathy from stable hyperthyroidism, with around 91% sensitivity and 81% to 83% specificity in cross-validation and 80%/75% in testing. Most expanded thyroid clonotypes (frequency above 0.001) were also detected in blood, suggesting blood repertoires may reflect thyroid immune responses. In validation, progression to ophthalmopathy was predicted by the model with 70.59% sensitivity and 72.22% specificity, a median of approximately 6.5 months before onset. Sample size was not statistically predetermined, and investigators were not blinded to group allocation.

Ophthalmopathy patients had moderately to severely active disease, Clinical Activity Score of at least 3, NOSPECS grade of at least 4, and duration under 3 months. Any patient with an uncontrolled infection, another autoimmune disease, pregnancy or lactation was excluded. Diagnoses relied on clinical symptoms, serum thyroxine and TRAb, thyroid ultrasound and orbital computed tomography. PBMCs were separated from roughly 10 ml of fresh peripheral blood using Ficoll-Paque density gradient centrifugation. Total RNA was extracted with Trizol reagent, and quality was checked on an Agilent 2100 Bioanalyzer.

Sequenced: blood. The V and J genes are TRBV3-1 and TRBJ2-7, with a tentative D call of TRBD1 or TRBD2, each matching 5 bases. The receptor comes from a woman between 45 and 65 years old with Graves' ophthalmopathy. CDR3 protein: CASSVRGYEQYF. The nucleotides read TGTGCCAGCAGCGTGAGGGGATACGAGCAGTACTTC.